One sample yielded the 16 T cell receptor beta chains listed below, sequenced in a study of CXCR3-negative and CXCR3-positive naive CD8 T cells. These receptors are not linked to any known antigen. Whole-study findings and limits: Hydrophobicity was higher for TRB CDR3s found in CXCR3-positive naive cells than in CXCR3-negative naive cells.

With UMI labels, 5' RACE was used to prepare the TRB cDNA libraries. TCRdb re-called the 5' RACE reads and gives one entry per CDR3 protein, without DNA. The listing contains some 110,000 distinct CDR3 sequences. The sequenced sample consisted of naive CXCR3+ CD8+ T cells from blood. Noted subset: CD45RO-CCR7+CD27+CD95- naive CD8+ T cells expressing CXCR3 (TNR3+). These receptors were collected from a human donor in good health. Some clones in this sample may be carry-over from other donors' samples.

V is TRBV19 and J is TRBJ2-3; the TCRdb D gene call, TRBD2, has no DNA to confirm it. CDR1 and CDR2 from the germline V gene are LNHDA and SQIVND (reference sequence). The CDR3 covers 13 residues. Here the CDR3 reads CASNFGREDTQYF.

The rearrangement links TRBV7-2 to TRBJ2-5; absent DNA, TCRdb's TRBD2 call cannot be checked. The CDR3 runs to 13 residues. Germline V gene lookup returns CDR1 SGHTA and CDR2 FQGNSA. The CDR3 is CASRSSGEETQYF.

J is TRBJ1-4 and V is TRBV7-9. This CDR3 is 11 amino acids long. Per the germline V gene, CDR1 is SEHNR and CDR2 is FQNEAQ (reference sequence). The CDR3 is CASSFNEKLFF.

The chain combines TRBV7-8 with TRBJ2-1; TCRdb names TRBD2, which stays unverified in the absence of DNA. The CDR3 is made up of 18 amino acids. Germline V gene sequence: CDR1 SGHVS, CDR2 FQNEAQ. The CDR3 loop is CASSLPAGGGSSYNEQFF.

The J gene is TRBJ2-7, the V gene TRBV20-1; TCRdb's assignment of TRBD2 cannot be checked, as there is no DNA. The CDR3 runs 15 residues. Germline CDR1 is DFQATT and CDR2 is SNEGSKA (reference sequence). The CDR3 spells CSAPPPGLSTYEQYF.

This chain joins TRBV25-1 and TRBJ1-1; TCRdb designates TRBD1, a call that cannot be tested without DNA. The CDR3 runs to 15 residues. Germline V gene sequence: CDR1 MGHDK, CDR2 SYGVNS. This chain's CDR3 is CASSDSSGGRIEAFF.

The J gene is TRBJ2-7, the V gene TRBV29-1; absent DNA, TCRdb's TRBD1 call cannot be checked. Germline V lookup: CDR1 SQVTM, CDR2 ANQGSEA. This CDR3 region has 13 residues. The CDR3 sequence is CSVGGGTSYEKYF.

This chain's CDR3 is CSARDGPRDMNNEQLF. The J gene is TRBJ2-1, the V gene TRBV20-1; TCRdb's D call, TRBD1, is unchecked because there is no DNA. Looked up from germline, CDR1 is DFQATT and CDR2 is SNEGSKA (reference sequence). The CDR3 sequence is 16 residues long.

This chain connects TRBV7-2 to TRBJ2-7; lacking DNA, the TRBD2 call made by TCRdb goes unchecked. The CDR3 has 16 amino acids. Germline loops: CDR1 SGHTA, CDR2 FQGNSA. CDR3 amino acids: CASSLRGASTLYEQYF.

This chain joins TRBV4-1 and TRBJ2-7; TCRdb selects TRBD1, and the lack of DNA leaves this call unchecked. In germline, CDR1 is MGHRA, CDR2 YSYEKL. This CDR3 is built from 15 residues. This chain's CDR3 is CASSRSGTGAQEQYF.

The chain recombines TRBV6-6 with TRBJ1-3; TCRdb outputs TRBD1, but without DNA this stays unchecked. CDR1 MNHNY and CDR2 SVGAGI come from the germline V gene (reference sequence). The CDR3 totals 15 residues. The CDR3 sequence: CASSSTGGGGNTIYF.

This rearrangement joins TRBV27 to TRBJ2-7; absent DNA, TCRdb's TRBD2 call cannot be checked. CDR3 length: 17 amino acids. Germline V gene data show CDR1 as MNHEY and CDR2 as SMNVEV (reference sequence). The CDR3 here is CASRSRGTALWGYEQYF.

The V gene is TRBV29-1, the J gene TRBJ1-2; the TCRdb call, TRBD1, lacks DNA for checking. From germline, CDR1 is SQVTM and CDR2 ANQGSEA. This CDR3 spans 13 amino acids. The CDR3 sequence: CSVPKPGVGGYTF.

This rearrangement joins TRBV29-1 to TRBJ2-2. Germline V lookup: CDR1 SQVTM, CDR2 ANQGSEA. CDR3 length: 12 residues. The CDR3 loop is CSVENNTGELFF.

The chain recombines TRBV7-9 with TRBJ2-1; TCRdb's D call, TRBD1, is unchecked because there is no DNA. The CDR3 has 15 amino acids. CDR1 and CDR2 (germline): SEHNR, FQNEAQ (reference sequence). CDR3: CASRRGGTGEGEQFF.

V is TRBV6-2 or TRBV6-3 and J is TRBJ2-1; as DNA is missing, the TRBD2 call by TCRdb cannot be tested. The germline V gene encodes CDR1 MNHEY and CDR2 SVGEGT. The CDR3 has 18 residues. The CDR3 is CASSRGTSGNYLYNEQFF.